The clone carrying this T cell receptor beta chain was detected only a few times. Its specificity is not known. Most PBMC samples had roughly 0.45 ug input DNA in six replicates. Produced via immunoSEQ multiplex PCR; TCRdb's table is partial and in-frame only. The data show tens of thousands of clones, about four fifths seen once. This CDR3 is 14 amino acids long. Per germline, CDR1 MNHEY and CDR2 SVGAGI. V was pared by 5 bases and J by 13 bases, with 12 bases of the junction left unmatched. These data come from a study of neoadjuvant anti-PD-1 for oral cavity cancer. The overall study: Patients without progression received a fourth nivolumab dose around day 43, then surgical resection on days 50-56.

Findings and limits, study-wide: Pretreatment Treg/Th17 ratio correlated inversely with post-treatment tumor clonality. Each response group had just a few patients in TCR analyses.

The source is a person aged 35 to 85 with oral cavity squamous cell carcinoma. The sample in question was PBMCs, obtained before nivolumab (anti-PD-1) treatment. This sequence joins TRBV6-5 and TRBJ2-2, with 8 nucleotides matching TRBD1. CDR3 nucleotides: TGTGCCAGCAGTAAGACAGGGGTTCGCGATCCGCTGTTTTTT. This encodes CASSKTGVRDPLFF.